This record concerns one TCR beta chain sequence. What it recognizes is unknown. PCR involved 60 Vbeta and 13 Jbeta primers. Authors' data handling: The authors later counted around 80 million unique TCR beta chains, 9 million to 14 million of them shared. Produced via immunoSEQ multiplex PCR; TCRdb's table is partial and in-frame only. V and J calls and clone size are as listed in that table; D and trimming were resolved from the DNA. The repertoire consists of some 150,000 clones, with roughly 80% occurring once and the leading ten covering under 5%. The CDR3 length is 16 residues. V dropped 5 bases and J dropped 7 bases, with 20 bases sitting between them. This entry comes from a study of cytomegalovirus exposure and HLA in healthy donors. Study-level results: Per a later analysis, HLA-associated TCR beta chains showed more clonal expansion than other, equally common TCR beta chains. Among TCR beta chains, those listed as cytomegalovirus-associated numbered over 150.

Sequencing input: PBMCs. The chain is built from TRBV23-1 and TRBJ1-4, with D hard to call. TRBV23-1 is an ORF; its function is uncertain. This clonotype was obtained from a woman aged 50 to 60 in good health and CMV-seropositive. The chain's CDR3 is CASSFHPQSLGEKLFF. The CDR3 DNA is TGCGCCAGCAGTTTCCATCCCCAAAGCCTCGGTGAAAAACTGTTTTTT.